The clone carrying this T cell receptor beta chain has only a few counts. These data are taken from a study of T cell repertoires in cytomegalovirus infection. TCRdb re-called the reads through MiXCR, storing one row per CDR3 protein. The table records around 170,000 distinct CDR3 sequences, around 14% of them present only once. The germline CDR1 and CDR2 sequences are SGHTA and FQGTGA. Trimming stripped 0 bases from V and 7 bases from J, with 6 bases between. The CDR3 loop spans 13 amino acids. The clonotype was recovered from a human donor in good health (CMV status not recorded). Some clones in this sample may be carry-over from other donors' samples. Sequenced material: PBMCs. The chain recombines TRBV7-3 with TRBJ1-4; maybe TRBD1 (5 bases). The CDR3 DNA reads TGTGCCAGCAGCTTAACGGGGGGTGAAAAACTGTTTTTT. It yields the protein CASSLTGGEKLFF.